Each of the 9 T cell receptor beta chains below was sequenced from the same sample in a study of blood T cell repertoires in COVID-19. Measured with immunoSEQ multiplex PCR; TCRdb has only the in-frame clones, and not every one. The sample lists 80,000 or so clones; 82% were seen once. Sequenced input: peripheral blood. The source is a man between 60 and 70 years old with acute or convalescent COVID-19.

The chain couples TRBV18 to TRBJ1-2; D perhaps matches TRBD1 (5 bases). Germline V gives CDR1 KGHSH, CDR2 LQKENI. V gave up 3 bases and J gave up 8 bases, with 28 bases separating them. There are 18 residues in the CDR3. CDR3 sequence (DNA): TGTGCCAGCTCACCCCTCCTTATTCGTGGAGGGGAAGTTAACGGCTACACCTTC. It yields the protein CASSPLLIRGGEVNGYTF.

The genes are TRBV24-1 and TRBJ2-5; 7 bases are shared with TRBD1. The end of the DNA is better explained by TRBJ2-7, so the J call may be wrong. In germline, CDR1 is KGHDR, CDR2 SFDVKD. This CDR3 comprises 12 residues. CDR3 coding DNA: TGTGCCACCAGCCAGGGGGCCTACGAGCAGTACTTC. Encoded protein: CATSQGAYEQYF.

The J gene is TRBJ1-4, the V gene TRBV18; 7 nucleotides agree with TRBD1. Germline V gene sequence: CDR1 KGHSH, CDR2 LQKENI. This CDR3 spans 13 amino acids. V was pared by 9 bases and J by 6 bases, with 7 bases of the junction left unmatched. The CDR3 loop is CASSDREDEKLFF. The CDR3 DNA is TGTGCCAGTTCCGACAGGGAGGATGAAAAACTGTTTTTT.

This clone was counted a single time. The chain links TRBV7-8 to TRBJ2-5; a weak D match, TRBD2 (6 bases). The V and J ends lost 6 bases and 5 bases respectively, with 13 bases between them. Germline lookup yields CDR1 SGHVS and CDR2 FQNEAQ. The CDR3 has 13 residues. The CDR3 DNA reads as TGTGCCAGCAGACTGGGAGGTCTGGAGACCCAGTACTTC. Its protein product is CASRLGGLETQYF. Complete variable domain (other parts from reference TRBV7-8 and TRBJ2-5): GAGVSQSPRYKVAKRGQDVALRCDPISGHVSLFWYQQALGQGPEFLTYFQNEAQLDKSGLPSDRFFAERPEGSVSTLKIQRTQQEDSAVYLCASRLGGLETQYFGPGTRLLVL.

The V gene is TRBV5-6, the J gene TRBJ1-1, with D unresolved. Germline loops: CDR1 SGHDT, CDR2 YYEEEE. The CDR3 length is 13 residues. V gave up 2 bases and J gave up 5 bases, with 10 bases separating them. CDR3 protein: CASSLVPGTEAFF. The CDR3 DNA reads TGTGCCAGCAGCTTAGTTCCCGGGACTGAAGCTTTCTTT.

J is TRBJ1-1 and V is TRBV10-3, with no clear D. This CDR3 contains 12 residues. CDR1 and CDR2 (germline): ENHRY, SYGVKD. V was cut by 1 base and J by 4 bases, with 4 bases left in between. CDR3 nucleotide sequence: TGTGCCATCAGTGAGTTCGGCACTGAAGCTTTCTTT. Amino acid sequence: CAISEFGTEAFF.

The chain has TRBV5-4 and TRBJ1-1; D not certain. Trimming left V 7 bases short and J 1 base short, with 11 bases between. Germline V gives CDR1 SGHNT, CDR2 YYREEE (reference sequence). The CDR3 covers 13 residues. CDR3 bases: TGTGCCAGCCACAACCTCTCGAACACTGAAGCTTTCTTT. Translated: CASHNLSNTEAFF.

The chain has TRBV10-1 and TRBJ2-1; 7 nucleotides match TRBD2. The CDR3 runs 14 residues. The junction had 7 bases not matched to a gene; V was cut back by 3 bases and J by 8 bases. The V gene's germline CDR1 is WNHNN and CDR2 SYGVQD (reference sequence). CDR3 amino acids: CASSDRTSSDEQFF. The CDR3 DNA reads as TGCGCCAGCAGTGACAGGACTAGTAGCGATGAGCAGTTCTTC.

The V and J genes are TRBV28 and TRBJ2-1; 15 bases are a match to TRBD2. The CDR3 is 14 residues long. Germline V gene data show CDR1 as MDHEN and CDR2 as SYDVKM. V was clipped by 6 bases and J by 10 bases; unmatched bases: 4. The CDR3 nucleotides are TGTGCCAGCAGCCGGACTAGCGGGAGGGAAGAGCAGTTCTTC. Translating it yields CASSRTSGREEQFF. The variable domain in full, completed from reference TRBV28 and TRBJ2-1, reads DVKVTQSSRYLVKRTGEKVFLECVQDMDHENMFWYRQDPGLGLRLIYFSYDVKMKEKGDIPEGYSVSREKKERFSLILESASTNQTSMYLCASSRTSGREEQFFGPGTRLTVL.